This T cell receptor (beta chain) came from a study of T cell responses to AZD1222 COVID-19 vaccine. The method was immunoSEQ multiplex PCR; TCRdb's version includes in-frame clones alone and lacks a portion of them. Of just under 95,000 clones in the sample, just over 90% were seen once. In the case of this clone: What it recognizes is unknown.

General study points: Only five to seven AZD1222 recipients tested seropositive at baseline.

The sequence was collected from an adult in good health. The material sequenced was peripheral blood, taken on day 0 of AZD1222 vaccination.

The CDR3 here is CASSQGGRNTIYF. CDR3 sequence (DNA): TGTGCCAGCAGCCAAGGCGGCCGAAACACCATATATTTT. The chain joins TRBV3-1 (or the pseudogene TRBV3-2) to TRBJ1-3; D is ambiguous. CDR1 and CDR2 from the germline V gene are LGHDT and YNNKEL (reference sequence). The CDR3 is 13 residues long. The V and J ends lost 1 base and 5 bases respectively, with 6 bases between them.